The T cell receptor beta chain under discussion was sequenced for a study of blood T cell repertoires in COVID-19. Germline CDR1 is DFQATT and CDR2 is SNEGSKA (reference sequence). This CDR3 is built from 13 residues. The V gene lost 3 bases and the J gene lost 4 bases, with 13 bases spanning the gap. Measured with immunoSEQ multiplex PCR; TCRdb has only the in-frame clones, and not every one. This table holds about 150,000 clones, roughly 84% found once. This clonotype originated in a man in his sixties or seventies with acute or convalescent COVID-19. The gene calls are TRBV20-1 and TRBJ2-7; D is perhaps TRBD1 (5 bases). Sample: peripheral blood. The CDR3 DNA reads TGCAGTGCTAGTGTCAAGCAGGGATACGAGCAGTACTTC. Translating gives CSASVKQGYEQYF.